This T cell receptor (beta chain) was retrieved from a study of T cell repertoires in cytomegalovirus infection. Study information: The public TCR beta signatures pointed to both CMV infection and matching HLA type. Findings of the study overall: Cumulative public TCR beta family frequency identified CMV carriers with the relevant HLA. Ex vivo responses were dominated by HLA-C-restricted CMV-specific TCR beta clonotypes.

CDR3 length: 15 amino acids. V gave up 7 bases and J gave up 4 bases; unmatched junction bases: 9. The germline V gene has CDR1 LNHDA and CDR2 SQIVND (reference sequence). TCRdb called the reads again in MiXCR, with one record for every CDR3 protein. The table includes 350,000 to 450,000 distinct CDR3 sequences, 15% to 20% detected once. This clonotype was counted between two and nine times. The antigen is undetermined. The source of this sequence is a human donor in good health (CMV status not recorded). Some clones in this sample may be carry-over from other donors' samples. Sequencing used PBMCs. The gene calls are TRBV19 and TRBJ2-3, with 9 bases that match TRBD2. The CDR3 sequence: CASTLAGVRADTQYF. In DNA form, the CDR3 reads TGTGCCAGTACCTTAGCGGGAGTAAGGGCAGATACGCAGTATTTT. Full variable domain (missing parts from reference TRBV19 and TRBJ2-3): DGGITQSPKYLFRKEGQNVTLSCEQNLNHDAMYWYRQDPGQGLRLIYYSQIVNDFQKGDIAEGYSVSREKKESFPLTVTSAQKNPTAFYLCASTLAGVRADTQYFGPGTRLTVL.